This TCR beta chain was sequenced for a study of control samples from healthy donors and cancer patients. The table came from immunoSEQ multiplex PCR; TCRdb's copy has only in-frame clones and leaves some out. The data contain roughly 95,000 clones, roughly nine tenths of them singletons. The CDR3 length is 14 residues. Looked up from germline, CDR1 is SGHDT and CDR2 is YYEEEE. V lost 0 bases, J lost 5 bases, and 9 bases lay in between. The chain is built from TRBV5-6 and TRBJ1-3; no definite D call. The specimen was blood. The receptor's source is a woman aged 30 to 39 in good health. This CDR3 reads CASSLVASRNTIYF. The CDR3 DNA is TGTGCCAGCAGCTTGGTTGCGAGTAGAAACACCATATATTTT.